This entry lists 21 T cell receptor beta chains sequenced from one sample in a study of shared T cell receptors in the human thymus. The protocol was immunoSEQ multiplex PCR, while the TCRdb copy is restricted to in-frame clones and leaves out a portion. The sample has hundreds of thousands of clones; about 87% are singletons. These data also formed part of another study, on human thymus T cells.

Sequenced material: thymocytes. The receptors shown here come from a boy less than two years old with a congenital heart defect.

The rearrangement uses TRBV6-1 and TRBJ2-3; 7 bases align to TRBD2. J gave up 6 bases and V 4 bases, and 16 bases lay outside the gene matches. This CDR3 region has 17 residues. Germline V gene lookup returns CDR1 MNHNS and CDR2 SASEGT. The chain's CDR3 is CASSGIPGLPNLDTQYF. DNA of the CDR3: TGTGCCAGCAGTGGAATCCCGGGACTACCCAATCTGGATACGCAGTATTTT.

The gene calls are TRBV4-3 and TRBJ2-7; TRBD1 matches 9 bases. There are 15 residues in the CDR3. Losses at the gene ends were 4 bases for V and 5 bases for J; bases not matched to a gene: 9. Germline V gene sequence: CDR1 LGHNA, CDR2 YSLEER. The CDR3 bases are TGCGCCAGCAGCCGATCCGGGACAGGGTTCCACGAGCAGTACTTC. It codes for CASSRSGTGFHEQYF.

Comments on this clone: Other nucleotide sequences in the sample specify the same CDR3. J is TRBJ2-7 and V is TRBV4-1, with D possibly TRBD1 on 5 matching bases. Trimming pared 0 bases from V and 4 bases from J, leaving 7 bases between. Germline V gene sequence: CDR1 MGHRA, CDR2 YSYEKL. The CDR3 runs to 13 residues. The CDR3 DNA is TGCGCCAGCAGCCAAGAAAGGGGTTACGAGCAGTACTTC. Translation: CASSQERGYEQYF.

The rearrangement uses TRBV15 and TRBJ2-2; 7 bases are a match to TRBD1. Per germline, CDR1 LNHNV and CDR2 YYDKDF (reference sequence). The length of the CDR3 is 15 residues. Trimming cost V 8 bases and J 1 base; bases outside gene matches: 7. CDR3: CATQVRDRNTGELFF. The DNA for the CDR3 is TGTGCCACCCAAGTCCGGGACAGGAACACCGGGGAGCTGTTTTTT.

The chain has TRBV30 and TRBJ1-2; TRBD1 agrees at 12 bases. The V and J ends lost 0 bases and 3 bases, in that order; junction bases with no gene match: 11. This CDR3 is 18 amino acids long. In germline, CDR1 is GTSNPN, CDR2 SVGIG (reference sequence). The CDR3 nucleotides are TGTGCCTGGAGTGTATTGAGGGACAGGGGGCAGGTGGACTATGGCTACACCTTC. Protein sequence: CAWSVLRDRGQVDYGYTF.

This clone was seen a handful of times. The chain carries TRBV28 and TRBJ1-1; TRBD1 matches at 7 bases. The CDR3 totals 14 residues. CDR1 MDHEN and CDR2 SYDVKM come from the germline V gene. Trimming removed 6 bases from V and 6 bases from J; junction bases left unmatched: 10. CDR3 sequence reads: CASRGQRRYPEAFF. CDR3 coding DNA: TGTGCCAGCAGGGGACAGAGGCGGTACCCTGAAGCTTTCTTT.

The rearrangement links TRBV28 to TRBJ2-7; possibly TRBD1 for D (5 bases). In germline, CDR1 is MDHEN, CDR2 SYDVKM. The CDR3 covers 12 residues. V was trimmed by 5 bases and J by 4 bases, leaving 9 bases between them. The CDR3 DNA follows: TGTGCCAGCAGTCGACAGAATTACGAGCAGTACTTC. This sequence encodes CASSRQNYEQYF.

The chain combines TRBV29-1 with TRBJ2-3; TRBD1 matches 9 bases. The germline CDR1 and CDR2 sequences are SQVTM and ANQGSEA. J gave up 1 base and V 4 bases, and 6 bases lay outside the gene matches. The CDR3 has 15 amino acids. The CDR3 spells CSVGDRVGGTDTQYF. The CDR3 nucleotides are TGCAGCGTTGGGGACAGGGTCGGGGGCACAGATACGCAGTATTTT.

The chain is built from TRBV19 and TRBJ2-7; tentative D call: TRBD2 (9 bases). The V end was cut by 6 bases, the J end by 3 bases, with 30 bases between. The germline V gene encodes CDR1 LNHDA and CDR2 SQIVND (reference sequence). The CDR3 totals 19 residues. CDR3 amino acids: CASSKSGQGRTSDYYEQYF. CDR3 sequence (DNA): TGTGCCAGTAGCAAATCAGGACAGGGCCGGACTAGCGATTACTACGAGCAGTACTTC. The full variable domain, completed using reference TRBV19 and TRBJ2-7, is DGGITQSPKYLFRKEGQNVTLSCEQNLNHDAMYWYRQDPGQGLRLIYYSQIVNDFQKGDIAEGYSVSREKKESFPLTVTSAQKNPTAFYLCASSKSGQGRTSDYYEQYFGPGTRLTVT.

The rearrangement uses TRBV5-6 and TRBJ2-7, with D possibly matching TRBD1 (6 bases). The CDR3 has 16 residues. In germline, CDR1 is SGHDT, CDR2 YYEEEE. Trimming removed 3 bases from V and 0 bases from J, with 16 bases in between. The CDR3, as DNA: TGTGCCAGCAGCTACCCAGGGGCAGGGCCCTCCTACGAGCAGTACTTC. It yields the protein CASSYPGAGPSYEQYF. The full variable domain, in which reference TRBV5-6 and TRBJ2-7 provide the parts outside the CDR3, is DAGVTQSPTHLIKTRGQQVTLRCSPKSGHDTVSWYQQALGQGPQFIFQYYEEEERQRGNFPDRFSGHQFPNYSSELNVNALLLGDSALYLCASSYPGAGPSYEQYFGPGTRLTVT.

The V call is TRBV9, the J call TRBJ2-7; D might be TRBD1 (6 bases). The CDR3 runs 15 residues. The V and J ends lost 4 bases and 1 base respectively, with 15 bases between them. Per germline, CDR1 SGDLS and CDR2 YYNGEE. Written as DNA, the CDR3 is TGTGCCAGCAGCTTCCGGGACAATCCGTCCTACGAGCAGTACTTC. It codes for CASSFRDNPSYEQYF. Filled out from reference TRBV9 and TRBJ2-7, the complete variable domain reads DSGVTQTPKHLITATGQRVTLRCSPRSGDLSVYWYQQSLDQGLQFLIQYYNGEERAKGNILERFSAQQFPDLHSELNLSSLELGDSALYFCASSFRDNPSYEQYFGPGTRLTVT.

V usage is TRBV4-3 and J usage is TRBJ1-1, with D perhaps matching TRBD1 (6 bases). V lost 0 bases, J lost 1 base, and 18 bases lay in between. The CDR3 has 18 amino acids. The V gene's germline CDR1 is LGHNA and CDR2 YSLEER. CDR3 loop: CASSQERLPGQKNTEAFF. CDR3 sequence (DNA): TGCGCCAGCAGCCAAGAAAGGCTGCCGGGACAAAAGAACACTGAAGCTTTCTTT.

The chain combines TRBV4-1 with TRBJ2-7, with a tentative D call TRBD2 (5 bases). Trimming shortened V by 4 bases and J by 4 bases, and 17 bases separated the two germline ends. The CDR3 is 15 residues long. Germline V lookup: CDR1 MGHRA, CDR2 YSYEKL. The CDR3, as DNA: TGCGCCAGCAGCCCCAGCGAGCGGACTCTTTACGAGCAGTACTTC. It is translated as CASSPSERTLYEQYF.

The rearrangement uses TRBV28 and TRBJ1-2; the match to TRBD1 covers 7 bases. V trimming: 5 bases; J trimming: 4 bases; junction bases outside the gene matches: 10. The CDR3 covers 15 residues. The germline CDR1 and CDR2 sequences are MDHEN and SYDVKM. The DNA for the CDR3 is TGTGCCAGCAGTCCCAGAAAGGGGGCACTCTATGGCTACACCTTC. It encodes CASSPRKGALYGYTF.

CDR3 region: CASSLVGQYGYTF. For the CDR3, the DNA is TGTGCCAGCAGCTTAGTTGGACAGTATGGCTACACCTTC. The chain recombines TRBV7-2 with TRBJ1-2; tentative D call: TRBD1 (6 bases). V was trimmed by 1 base and J by 5 bases, leaving 8 bases between them. The CDR3 has 13 amino acids. Germline V gene lookup returns CDR1 SGHTA and CDR2 FQGNSA.

This chain uses TRBV5-1 with TRBJ2-7; possibly TRBD1 for D (5 bases). Trimming pared 0 bases from V and 5 bases from J, leaving 9 bases between. The CDR3 is 13 residues long. Per the germline V gene, CDR1 is SGHRS and CDR2 is YFSETQ. The CDR3 DNA sequence: TGCGCCAGCAGCTTGGGACAGTTCCACGAGCAGTACTTC. Translating gives CASSLGQFHEQYF. Full variable domain (outside the CDR3, taken from reference TRBV5-1 and TRBJ2-7): KAGVTQTPRYLIKTRGQQVTLSCSPISGHRSVSWYQQTPGQGLQFLFEYFSETQRNKGNFPGRFSGRQFSNSRSEMNVSTLELGDSALYLCASSLGQFHEQYFGPGTRLTVT.

The gene calls are TRBV14 and TRBJ1-6; D possibly corresponds to TRBD1 (5 bases). V was pared by 4 bases and J by 10 bases, with 11 bases between. The CDR3 is 13 residues long. Looked up from germline, CDR1 is SGHDN and CDR2 is FVKESK. The CDR3 coding sequence is TGTGCCAGCAGCCGCCGGAGGGACTCACCCCTCCACTTT. Its translation is CASSRRRDSPLHF. Full variable domain (outside the CDR3, taken from reference TRBV14 and TRBJ1-6): EAGVTQFPSHSVIEKGQTVTLRCDPISGHDNLYWYRRVMGKEIKFLLHFVKESKQDESGMPNNRFLAERTGGTYSTLKVQPAELEDSGVYFCASSRRRDSPLHFGNGTRLTVT.

The chain employs TRBV4-1 and TRBJ1-5; D is ambiguous. Germline V gene lookup returns CDR1 MGHRA and CDR2 YSYEKL. Trimming pared 0 bases from V and 5 bases from J, leaving 8 bases between. The CDR3 consists of 14 residues. CDR3 residues: CASSQDARDQPQHF. The CDR3 region has the DNA TGCGCCAGCAGCCAAGATGCGAGGGATCAGCCCCAGCATTTT.

V and J are TRBV27 and TRBJ2-7, with TRBD1 identical over 8 bases. V was pared by 5 bases and J by 2 bases, with 8 bases of the junction left unmatched. Germline loops: CDR1 MNHEY, CDR2 SMNVEV (reference sequence). This CDR3 spans 15 amino acids. The CDR3 DNA reads TGTGCCAGCAGTCCGGCGGACAGGGAGGCCTACGAGCAGTACTTC. Amino acid sequence: CASSPADREAYEQYF.

The chain is built from TRBV19 and TRBJ1-1; D is perhaps TRBD1 (5 bases). The ends were cut back, 5 bases at V and 6 bases at J, with 16 bases in the middle. There are 14 residues in the CDR3. Per the germline V gene, CDR1 is LNHDA and CDR2 is SQIVND (reference sequence). The CDR3 protein is CASSQGTLGAEAFF. DNA for the CDR3: TGTGCCAGTAGTCAGGGAACATTGGGCGCTGAAGCTTTCTTT.

The chain has TRBV12-5 and TRBJ1-5, with D perhaps TRBD1 (5 bases). Germline V gene sequence: CDR1 LGHNT, CDR2 FRNRAP. The CDR3 is 17 residues long. The V end was cut by 0 bases, the J end by 3 bases, with 15 bases between. CDR3 in DNA: TGTGCTAGTGGTTTGGTACGGGAGAGGGGACTCAATCAGCCCCAGCATTTT. Translating gives CASGLVRERGLNQPQHF.